This entry describes one T cell receptor beta chain. Its specific antigen is unknown. The input lacks base qualities; no much larger clone sits a single base away. Reading the germline V gene gives CDR1 SGHDT and CDR2 YYEEEE. The CDR3 goes from the cysteine to the phenylalanine over 15 residues. CDR3 DNA is the only sequence kept; it has 45 bases, read in frame from the first base. The germline V end is reduced by 5 bases and the J end by 5 bases; junction bases left unmatched: 10. Genomic DNA was isolated from the sorted cells so that the TCRbeta CDR3 region could be sequenced. TCRbeta CDR3 regions were sequenced using the immunoSEQ Assay. TCRdb retrieved this table from immuneACCESS and kept in-frame rearrangements only. Not all clones are present; in checked studies, unresolved V genes account for under half, and no reason is known for the remainder. A total of 55,000 to 80,000 clones appear in this sample, 81% of them only once. In total, the top ten clones hold around 1% of the sample.

This entry belongs to a study of OX40 agonist ivuxolimab in advanced cancers. For the wider study: Ivuxolimab was an agonistic, fully human IgG2 monoclonal antibody directed against OX40 (CD134), a costimulatory receptor. Intravenous ivuxolimab was administered to patients every 2 weeks at six dose levels: 0.01, 0.1, 0.3, 1.5, 3 and 10 mg/kg. Of the approximately 50 dose-escalation patients, hepatocellular carcinoma was present in approximately 20, melanoma in roughly 15, renal cell carcinoma in 9 and head and neck cancer in 9. A male proportion of 75% to 85% and a mean age of approximately 62 years, ranging from about 23 to 90, were recorded for the dose-escalation cohort. Prior anti-PD-1, anti-PD-L1 or anti-CTLA-4 therapy was permitted, and roughly two fifths of dose-escalation patients had received checkpoint inhibitors. Partial responses occurred in three dose-escalation patients, of whom one had hepatocellular carcinoma and two had cutaneous melanoma. Peripheral TCRbeta sequencing was intended to test whether TCR sequence diversity was altered and clonal T-cell expansion was caused by ivuxolimab. The paper reports the monotherapy dose-escalation portion (N of about 50 patients) of the phase I ivuxolimab trial.

Patients with autoimmune disease history or receiving systemic immunosuppression were excluded from the trial. In every dose cohort, peripheral blood was drawn for TCR sequencing at baseline, cycle 4 day 1, and cycle 7 day 1. The samples were drawn from a first-in-human, open-label, multicenter phase I dose-escalation trial of ivuxolimab. Adults with locally advanced or metastatic melanoma, renal cell, hepatocellular, or head and neck squamous cell carcinoma were enrolled in the trial. Before TCR sequencing, CD4+ T cells and CD8+ T cells from peripheral blood were sorted into separate populations. What the research found in general, with its limitations: The antigen specificity of the peripheral T cells that underwent clonal expansion was not determined. After ivuxolimab, expanded clones were on average more numerous among CD8+ T cells than among CD4+ T cells. In the 0.1-3.0 mg/kg groups, partial responders were among the patients with the lowest normalized peripheral clonal expansion, particularly in CD8+ T cells. Low levels of normalized T-cell clonal expansion were also seen in some nonresponding patients. At doses of 0.1 to 3.0 mg/kg, clonal expansion of both CD4+ and CD8+ T cells in blood was seen between baseline and week 6.

The specimen comprised CD4+ or CD8+ T cells sorted from blood, sampled in a trial of the OX40 agonist ivuxolimab. In this chain, TRBV5-6 is recombined with TRBJ1-2, with 9 bases aligning to TRBD1. The clonotype was recovered from an adult with an advanced solid tumor such as melanoma, head and neck, liver or kidney cancer. The encoded CDR3 is CASRVRDRVMYGYTF. In nucleotides, the sequence is TGTGCCAGCAGGGTCAGGGACAGGGTCATGTATGGCTACACCTTC.